The clone carrying this T cell receptor beta chain rates as medium-sized (0.01 to 0.1%). The sample comes from a study of T cell changes during pregnancy in multiple sclerosis. Using immunoSEQ multiplex PCR, the repertoire was profiled, and TCRdb retains in-frame clones only, with some absent. This sample carries 30,000 to 45,000 clones, 88% of them seen once, and the ten largest clones take over 0.5%. CDR1 is SGHRS and CDR2 is YFSETQ in the germline V gene. J was trimmed by 3 bases and V by 1 base; bases with no gene match: 0. The CDR3 covers 14 residues. The source of this sequence is a female donor with multiple sclerosis, enrolled in a pregnancy study. This chain uses TRBV5-1 with TRBJ1-4; 7 nucleotides match TRBD1. The source material was CD4+ T cells from peripheral blood mononuclear cells, sampled in the first trimester of pregnancy. This chain's CDR3 is CASSLQGANEKLFF. CDR3 sequence (DNA): TGCGCCAGCAGCTTGCAGGGGGCTAATGAAAAACTGTTTTTT. The complete variable domain, with remaining parts taken from reference TRBV5-1 and TRBJ1-4, reads KAGVTQTPRYLIKTRGQQVTLSCSPISGHRSVSWYQQTPGQGLQFLFEYFSETQRNKGNFPGRFSGRQFSNSRSEMNVSTLELGDSALYLCASSLQGANEKLFFGSGTQLSVL.